The clone carrying this T cell receptor (beta chain) occurred once. Libraries were prepared by immunoSEQ multiplex PCR; TCRdb keeps only in-frame clonotypes and omits some of them. The sample comprises 1 million to 1.3 million clones, 75% to 80% of which are singletons, and 0.55% to 0.7% rests with the top ten. Germline V gives CDR1 LNHDA, CDR2 SQIVND (reference sequence). V lost 7 bases to trimming and J lost 3 bases; unmatched junction nucleotides: 6. This CDR3 comprises 15 residues. The data are from a study of shared clonotypes between healthy human individuals. The sample taken for sequencing was memory CD4+ T cells from PBMCs. Subset given: CD45RA-negative fraction. V gene TRBV19 combines with J gene TRBJ2-1, with 10 bases identical to TRBD2. This TCR was recovered from a man younger than 35 in good health. Some clones in this sample may be carry-over from other donors' samples. The CDR3 DNA follows: TGTGCCAGTAACCTTAGCGGGAGGTTCTACAATGAGCAGTTCTTC. Translating gives CASNLSGRFYNEQFF.